Described below is a single T cell receptor (beta chain) sequence and its context. The source of the sample is a study of CD8 T cells in Susac syndrome. The authors reverse transcribed roughly 0.5 to 1 ug RNA with random hexamers. TCRdb reprocessed the immunoSEQ multiplex PCR reads with MiXCR, giving one entry per CDR3 protein. The table lists 300,000 to 350,000 distinct CDR3 sequences, about 90% of them singletons, with over 0.05% in the top ten. Looked up from germline, CDR1 is SNHLY and CDR2 is FYNNEI. Trimming stripped 3 bases from V and 1 base from J, with 10 bases between. The CDR3 contains 15 residues. The authors sequenced TCR beta from blood CD8+ and CD4+ T cells. Bulk CD8+ and CD4+ cells came from magnetic negative isolation; CD8+ TEMRA by FACS.

Material for sequencing was CD4+ T cells from PBMCs. The TCR comes from a human donor with multiple sclerosis. The rearrangement uses TRBV2 and TRBJ1-5, with D hard to call. The CDR3 DNA sequence: TGTGCCAGCAGTGAGTACTCCACCAGCAATCAGCCCCAGCATTTT. Translated: CASSEYSTSNQPQHF. The full variable domain, rest sourced from reference TRBV2 and TRBJ1-5, is EPEVTQTPSHQVTQMGQEVILRCVPISNHLYFYWYRQILGQKVEFLVSFYNNEISEKSEIFDDQFSVERPDGSNFTLKIRSTKLEDSAMYFCASSEYSTSNQPQHFGDGTRLSIL.